The 16 T cell receptor beta chains below were found in one sample sequenced in a study of blood T cells in healthy people across ages. Using a J-beta primer mix together with a sample-barcoded 5' primer, a second PCR was run for about 6 to 11 cycles. From the 5' RACE reads, TCRdb called clonotypes with MiXCR, one entry per CDR3 protein. The sample contains some 1.8 million distinct CDR3 sequences, about two fifths of which appear only once. Sequencing input: blood. The receptor source for this set is a human donor in good health.

This clonotype was picked up a small number of times. The chain uses TRBV25-1 and TRBJ2-3; D is undetermined. The CDR3 runs 14 residues. Trimming left V 0 bases short and J 5 bases short, with 9 bases between. Germline CDR1 reads MGHDK; CDR2 reads SYGVNS. Here the CDR3 DNA reads TGTGCCAGCAGTGAATACGGCAGACAAGATACGCAGTATTTT. Translation gives CASSEYGRQDTQYF.

The sample holds a few counts of this clonotype. V is TRBV5-1 and J is TRBJ2-6, with 7 bases aligning to TRBD1. There are 19 residues in the CDR3. V trimming: 0 bases; J trimming: 0 bases; junction bases outside the gene matches: 9. The germline V gene encodes CDR1 SGHRS and CDR2 YFSETQ. Written as DNA, the CDR3 is TGCGCCAGCAGCTTGGTCACAGGGGCATCTAACTCTGGGGCCAACGTCCTGACTTTC. Translation: CASSLVTGASNSGANVLTF.

The chain is built from TRBV10-2 and TRBJ1-2; TRBD1 matches at 9 bases. Germline CDR1 reads WSHSY; CDR2 reads SAAADI. The junction had 12 bases not matched to a gene; V was cut back by 4 bases and J by 0 bases. This CDR3 is built from 18 residues. CDR3 bases: TGCGCCAGCAGTGTTTTAGGGGACAGGGTTCAACCTAACTATGGCTACACCTTC. Its protein is CASSVLGDRVQPNYGYTF.

The gene calls are TRBV4-2 and TRBJ2-5, with 8 positions matching TRBD2. J was trimmed by 5 bases and V by 1 base; bases with no gene match: 15. The CDR3 extends over 18 amino acids. Germline-derived CDR1 and CDR2 are LGHNA and YNFKEQ. CDR3 protein: CASSQGSGGRDGSETQYF. The DNA for the CDR3 is TGTGCCAGCAGCCAAGGATCGGGGGGGCGAGACGGTTCGGAGACCCAGTACTTC.

The chain has TRBV6-2 or TRBV6-3 and TRBJ1-2; a possible D gene is TRBD1 (5 bases). CDR3 size: 12 residues. The germline gives CDR1 MNHEY, CDR2 SVGEGT. V lost 5 bases, J lost 5 bases, and 9 bases lay in between. The CDR3 is CASSGASYGYTF. CDR3 sequence (DNA): TGTGCCAGCAGTGGGGCCTCATATGGCTACACCTTC.

V usage is TRBV4-1 and J usage is TRBJ2-3; D is perhaps TRBD1 or TRBD2 (6 bases each). Germline CDR1 MGHRA, CDR2 YSYEKL. The CDR3 spans 15 residues. The ends were cut back, 0 bases at V and 4 bases at J, with 11 bases in the middle. This chain's CDR3 is CASSQDFGGPDTQYF. In nucleotides, the CDR3 is TGCGCCAGCAGCCAAGATTTCGGGGGCCCAGATACGCAGTATTTT.

The chain links TRBV7-9 to TRBJ2-3; maybe TRBD2 (5 bases). The ends were cut back, 5 bases at V and 5 bases at J, with 23 bases in the middle. Germline-derived CDR1 and CDR2 are SEHNR and FQNEAQ (reference sequence). The CDR3 consists of 17 residues. This CDR3 is CASSDPRAGYLGDTQYF. CDR3 bases: TGTGCCAGCAGCGACCCTCGGGCGGGTTATCTGGGAGATACGCAGTATTTT. Based on the CDR3 plus reference TRBV7-9 and TRBJ2-3, the full variable domain is DTGVSQNPRHKITKRGQNVTFRCDPISEHNRLYWYRQTLGQGPEFLTYFQNEAQLEKSRLLSDRFSAERPKGSFSTLEIQRTEQGDSAMYLCASSDPRAGYLGDTQYFGPGTRLTVL.

The V and J genes are TRBV11-3 and TRBJ2-1; TRBD1 matches 7 bases. V lost 4 bases to trimming and J lost 9 bases; unmatched junction nucleotides: 9. The germline V gene encodes CDR1 SGHNT and CDR2 YENEEA. The CDR3 has 14 amino acids. The CDR3 coding sequence is TGTGCCAGCAGCTCGAGACAGGGTAGGGCTGAGCAGTTCTTC. It yields the protein CASSSRQGRAEQFF.

The chain recombines TRBV27 with TRBJ1-6, with a weak D call TRBD1 (5 bases). Germline V gives CDR1 MNHEY, CDR2 SMNVEV (reference sequence). The CDR3 covers 14 residues. The germline V and J ends were trimmed by 2 bases and 7 bases, with 9 bases remaining between them. CDR3 amino acids: CASSLAGLNSPLHF. In DNA, the CDR3 is TGTGCCAGCAGTTTAGCAGGGCTAAATTCACCCCTCCACTTT.

V is TRBV7-9 and J is TRBJ2-5, with 7 positions matching TRBD2. The CDR3 consists of 15 residues. Germline V gives CDR1 SEHNR, CDR2 FQNEAQ (reference sequence). With 5 bases clipped from V and 0 bases from J, the junction kept 6 bases outside the gene matches. The CDR3 sequence: CASSPERGDQETQYF. CDR3 nucleotide sequence: TGTGCCAGCAGCCCTGAACGGGGGGACCAAGAGACCCAGTACTTC.

This clonotype occurred a few times. This chain's CDR3 is CASSPSTGTGLYEQYF. The CDR3 DNA is TGCGCCAGCAGCCCCTCCACCGGGACAGGGTTATACGAGCAGTACTTC. The J gene is TRBJ2-7, the V gene TRBV5-1; TRBD1 aligns across 9 bases. Trimming cost V 4 bases and J 4 bases; bases outside gene matches: 12. The CDR3 is 16 amino acids. The V gene's germline CDR1 is SGHRS and CDR2 YFSETQ.

This clonotype has just a few counts. The chain couples TRBV14 to TRBJ2-7; 7 nucleotides align to TRBD1. The junction had 7 bases not matched to a gene; V was cut back by 4 bases and J by 1 base. Germline CDR1 is SGHDN and CDR2 is FVKESK. This CDR3 comprises 15 residues. The CDR3 DNA sequence: TGTGCCAGCAGCCCGACAGGGCGGGTTTCCTACGAGCAGTACTTC. This sequence encodes CASSPTGRVSYEQYF. The whole variable domain, filled in from reference TRBV14 and TRBJ2-7, reads EAGVTQFPSHSVIEKGQTVTLRCDPISGHDNLYWYRRVMGKEIKFLLHFVKESKQDESGMPNNRFLAERTGGTYSTLKVQPAELEDSGVYFCASSPTGRVSYEQYFGPGTRLTVT.

This clonotype showed up just a few times. The chain carries TRBV3-1 and TRBJ2-4, with TRBD2 identical over 10 bases. The trim removed 2 bases at V and 0 bases at J, leaving 10 bases unmatched. The CDR3 loop spans 19 amino acids. The germline gives CDR1 LGHDT, CDR2 YNNKEL (reference sequence). CDR3 residues: CASSQPLLAGGLAKNIQYF. The CDR3, as DNA: TGTGCCAGCAGCCAACCCCTATTAGCGGGGGGCCTAGCCAAAAACATTCAGTACTTC.

The chain links TRBV5-5 to TRBJ2-3; a weak D match, TRBD1 (6 bases). The CDR3 covers 15 residues. Trimming took 4 bases from V and 2 from J, leaving 14 bases between them. CDR1 and CDR2 (germline): SGHKS, YYEKEE (reference sequence). The CDR3 is CASSQQGIDTDTQYF. The CDR3 nucleotides read TGTGCCAGCAGCCAACAGGGAATCGACACAGATACGCAGTATTTT.

This clonotype appeared a few times. The chain uses TRBV28 and TRBJ2-4; possible D gene TRBD1, 5 bases. V was shortened by 3 bases and J by 2 bases, with 11 bases between the two germline ends. This CDR3 region has 15 residues. Per germline, CDR1 MDHEN and CDR2 SYDVKM. CDR3 sequence reads: CASSLSGITKNIQYF. CDR3 bases: TGTGCCAGCAGTTTGTCAGGGATTACCAAAAACATTCAGTACTTC.

This clonotype came up many times. CDR3 coding DNA: TGCGCCAGCAGCCCGAGGACACTTAACTATGGCTACACCTTC. It codes for CASSPRTLNYGYTF. The J gene is TRBJ1-2, the V gene TRBV4-1, with D possibly TRBD1 on 5 matching bases. The length of the CDR3 is 14 residues. Trimming pared 4 bases from V and 1 base from J, leaving 10 bases between. Germline V gene data show CDR1 as MGHRA and CDR2 as YSYEKL.